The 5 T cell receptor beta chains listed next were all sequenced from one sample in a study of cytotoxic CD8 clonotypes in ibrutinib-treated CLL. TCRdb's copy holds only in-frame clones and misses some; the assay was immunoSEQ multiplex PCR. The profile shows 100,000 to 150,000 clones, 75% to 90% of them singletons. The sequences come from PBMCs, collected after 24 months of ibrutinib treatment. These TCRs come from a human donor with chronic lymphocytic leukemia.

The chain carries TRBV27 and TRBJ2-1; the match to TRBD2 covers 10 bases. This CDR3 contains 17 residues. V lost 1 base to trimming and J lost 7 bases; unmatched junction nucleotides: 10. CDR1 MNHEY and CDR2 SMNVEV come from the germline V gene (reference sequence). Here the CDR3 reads CASSLFSSGSRRNEQFF. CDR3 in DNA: TGTGCCAGCAGTTTATTTTCTAGCGGGAGTAGGCGGAATGAGCAGTTCTTC.

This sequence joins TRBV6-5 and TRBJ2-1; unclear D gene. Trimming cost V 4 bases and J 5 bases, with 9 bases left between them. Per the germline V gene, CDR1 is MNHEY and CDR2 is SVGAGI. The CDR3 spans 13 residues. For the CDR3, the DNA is TGTGCCAGCAGTTCCGTGTGGGACAATGAGCAGTTCTTC. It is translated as CASSSVWDNEQFF.

CDR3 protein: CAISESTLDGPYEQYF. CDR3 coding DNA: TGTGCCATCAGTGAGTCGACGCTCGACGGACCCTACGAGCAGTACTTC. The V and J genes are TRBV10-3 and TRBJ2-7, with D unclear. Trimming took 0 bases from V and 2 from J, leaving 14 bases between them. Germline assignment: CDR1 ENHRY and CDR2 SYGVKD. The CDR3 has 16 amino acids.

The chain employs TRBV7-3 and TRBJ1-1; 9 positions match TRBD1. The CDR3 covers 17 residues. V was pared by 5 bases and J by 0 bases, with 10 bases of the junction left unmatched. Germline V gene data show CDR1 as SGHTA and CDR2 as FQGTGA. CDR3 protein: CASSIGTGSPLNTEAFF. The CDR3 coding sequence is TGTGCCAGCAGCATAGGGACAGGGAGTCCGCTGAACACTGAAGCTTTCTTT.

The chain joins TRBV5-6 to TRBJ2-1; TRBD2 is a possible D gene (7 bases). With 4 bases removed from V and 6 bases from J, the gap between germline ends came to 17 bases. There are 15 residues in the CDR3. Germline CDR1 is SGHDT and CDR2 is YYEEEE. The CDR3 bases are TGTGCCAGCAGCCCCTATGGGGGGGCCGCCAATGAGCAGTTCTTC. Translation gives CASSPYGGAANEQFF.